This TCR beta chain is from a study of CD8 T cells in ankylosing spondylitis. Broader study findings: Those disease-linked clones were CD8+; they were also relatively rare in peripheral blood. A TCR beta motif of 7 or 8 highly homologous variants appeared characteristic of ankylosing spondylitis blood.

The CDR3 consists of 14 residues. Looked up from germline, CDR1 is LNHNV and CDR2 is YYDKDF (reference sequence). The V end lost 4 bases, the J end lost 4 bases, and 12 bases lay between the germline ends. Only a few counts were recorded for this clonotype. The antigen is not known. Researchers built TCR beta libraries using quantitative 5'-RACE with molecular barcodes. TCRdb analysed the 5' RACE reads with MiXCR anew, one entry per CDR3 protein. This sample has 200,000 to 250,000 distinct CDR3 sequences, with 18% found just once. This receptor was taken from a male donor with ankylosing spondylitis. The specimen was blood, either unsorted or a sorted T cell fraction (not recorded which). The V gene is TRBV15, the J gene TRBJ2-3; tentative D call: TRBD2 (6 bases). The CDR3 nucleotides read TGTGCCACCAGCAACTGGGACTTCTCAGATACGCAGTATTTT. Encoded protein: CATSNWDFSDTQYF. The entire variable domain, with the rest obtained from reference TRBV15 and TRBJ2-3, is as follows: DAMVIQNPRYQVTQFGKPVTLSCSQTLNHNVMYWYQQKSSQAPKLLFHYYDKDFNNEADTPDNFQSRRPNTSFCFLDIRSPGLGDTAMYLCATSNWDFSDTQYFGPGTRLTVL.